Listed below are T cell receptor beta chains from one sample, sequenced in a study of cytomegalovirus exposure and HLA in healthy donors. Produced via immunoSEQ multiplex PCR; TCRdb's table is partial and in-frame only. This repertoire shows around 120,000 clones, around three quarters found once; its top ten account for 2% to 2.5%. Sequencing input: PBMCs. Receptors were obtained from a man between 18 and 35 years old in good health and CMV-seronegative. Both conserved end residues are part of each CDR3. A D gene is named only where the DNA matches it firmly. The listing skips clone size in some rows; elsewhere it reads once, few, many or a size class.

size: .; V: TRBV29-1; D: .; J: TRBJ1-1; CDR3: CSVNYGGPNTEAFF; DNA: TGCAGCGTCAATTACGGGGGTCCAAACACTGAAGCTTTCTTT
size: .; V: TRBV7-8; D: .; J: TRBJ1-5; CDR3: CASSPLTTSQPQHF; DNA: TGTGCCAGCAGCCCCCTTACCACATCGCAGCCCCAGCATTTT
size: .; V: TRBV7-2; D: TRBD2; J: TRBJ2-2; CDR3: CATKREFNTGELFF; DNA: TGTGCCACTAAGCGGGAGTTTAACACCGGGGAGCTGTTTTTT
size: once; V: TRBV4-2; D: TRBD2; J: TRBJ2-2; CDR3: CASSRSPRLAGDTGELFF; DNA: TGTGCCAGCAGCCGGTCCCCAAGACTAGCGGGAGACACCGGGGAGCTGTTTTTT
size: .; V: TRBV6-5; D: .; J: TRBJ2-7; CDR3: CASSYSPGDGEQYF; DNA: TGTGCCAGCAGTTACTCGCCAGGGGATGGCGAGCAGTACTTC
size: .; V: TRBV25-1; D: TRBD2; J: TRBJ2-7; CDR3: CASSDLAGGPYEQYF; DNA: TGTGCCAGCAGTGATCTAGCGGGAGGTCCCTACGAGCAGTACTTC
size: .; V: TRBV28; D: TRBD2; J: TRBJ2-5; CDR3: CASGPGTSSETQYF; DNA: TGTGCCAGCGGGCCCGGGACTAGTAGCGAGACCCAGTACTTC
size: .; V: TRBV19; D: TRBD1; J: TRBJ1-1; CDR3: CASRGATGARTEAFF; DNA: TGTGCCAGTAGGGGTGCAACAGGGGCGAGGACTGAAGCTTTCTTT
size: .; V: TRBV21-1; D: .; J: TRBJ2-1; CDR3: CASSKGARTSGSDEQFF; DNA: TGTGCCAGCAGCAAAGGAGCACGGACTAGCGGGAGTGATGAGCAGTTCTTC
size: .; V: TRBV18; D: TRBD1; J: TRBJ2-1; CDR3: CASSRGQGRSNEQFF; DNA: TGTGCCAGCTCACGCGGACAGGGGCGGAGCAATGAGCAGTTCTTC
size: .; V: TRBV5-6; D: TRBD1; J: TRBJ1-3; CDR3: CASSFFAGGDFSGNTIYF; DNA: TGTGCCAGCAGCTTTTTCGCAGGGGGCGATTTTTCCGGAAACACCATATATTTT
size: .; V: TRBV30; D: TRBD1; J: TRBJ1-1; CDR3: CAWSGSGGHGGTEAFF; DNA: TGTGCCTGGAGTGGGTCAGGGGGCCACGGGGGCACTGAAGCTTTCTTT
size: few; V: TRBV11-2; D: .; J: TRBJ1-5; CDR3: CASSLTGTHSNQPQHF; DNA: TGTGCCAGCAGCCTAACAGGGACACATAGCAATCAGCCCCAGCATTTT
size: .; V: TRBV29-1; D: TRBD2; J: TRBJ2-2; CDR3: CSVGGLAGETSGGELFF; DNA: TGCAGCGTCGGCGGACTAGCGGGAGAAACTTCGGGCGGGGAGCTGTTTTTT
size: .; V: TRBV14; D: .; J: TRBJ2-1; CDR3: CASSQDVGDSYNEQFF; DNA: TGTGCCAGCAGCCAAGATGTGGGAGACTCGTACAATGAGCAGTTCTTC
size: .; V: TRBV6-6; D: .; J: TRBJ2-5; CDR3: CASSPSEETQYF; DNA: TGTGCCAGCAGCCCCTCAGAAGAGACCCAGTACTTC
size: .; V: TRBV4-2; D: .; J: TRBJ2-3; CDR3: CASRPGGTSTDTQYF; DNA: TGTGCCAGCAGGCCTGGCGGGACTAGCACAGATACGCAGTATTTT
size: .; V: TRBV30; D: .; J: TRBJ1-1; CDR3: CAWSSLDSLNTEAFF; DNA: TGTGCCTGGAGTTCCCTAGACAGCTTGAACACTGAAGCTTTCTTT
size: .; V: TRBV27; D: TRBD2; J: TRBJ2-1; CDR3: CASSSRLAGIYNEQFF; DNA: TGTGCCAGCAGTTCACGACTAGCGGGAATATACAATGAGCAGTTCTTC
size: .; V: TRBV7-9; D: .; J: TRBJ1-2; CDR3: CASSLTLGGSYGYTF; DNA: TGTGCCAGCAGCTTAACTCTCGGGGGAAGCTATGGCTACACCTTC
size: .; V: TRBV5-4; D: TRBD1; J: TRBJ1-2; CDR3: CASSFLGQGNYGYTF; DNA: TGTGCCAGCAGCTTTTTGGGACAGGGCAACTATGGCTACACCTTC
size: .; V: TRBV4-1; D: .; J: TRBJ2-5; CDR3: CASSQVSGGETQYF; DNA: TGCGCCAGCAGCCAAGTCTCCGGGGGAGAGACCCAGTACTTC
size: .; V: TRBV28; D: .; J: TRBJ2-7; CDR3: CASSLRARGRYEQYF; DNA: TGTGCCAGCAGTTTACGAGCCAGGGGGAGGTACGAGCAGTACTTC
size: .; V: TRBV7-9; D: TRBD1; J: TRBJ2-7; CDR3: CASSYPGQLTYEQYF; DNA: TGTGCCAGCAGCTATCCGGGACAGCTAACCTACGAGCAGTACTTC
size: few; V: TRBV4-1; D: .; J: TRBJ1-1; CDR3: CASSTPTDYTEAFF; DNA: TGCGCCAGCAGCACCCCGACAGACTACACTGAAGCTTTCTTT
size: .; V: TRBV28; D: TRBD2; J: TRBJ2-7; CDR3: CAGSHGRPYEQYF; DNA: TGTGCCGGCAGTCACGGGAGGCCCTACGAGCAGTACTTC
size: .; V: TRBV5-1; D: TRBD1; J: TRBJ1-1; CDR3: CASSYRQGMNTEAFF; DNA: TGCGCCAGCAGCTACCGACAGGGGATGAACACTGAAGCTTTCTTT
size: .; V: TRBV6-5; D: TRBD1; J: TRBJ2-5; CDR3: CASTLTGAQETQYF; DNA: TGTGCCAGCACCTTGACAGGGGCCCAAGAGACCCAGTACTTC
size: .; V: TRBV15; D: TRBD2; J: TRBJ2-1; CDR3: CATQREGSSYNEQFF; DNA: TGTGCCACCCAGCGGGAGGGGAGCTCCTACAATGAGCAGTTCTTC
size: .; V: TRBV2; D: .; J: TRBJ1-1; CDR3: CASSEVLGGTEAFF; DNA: TGTGCCAGCAGTGAGGTGCTGGGGGGCACTGAAGCTTTCTTT
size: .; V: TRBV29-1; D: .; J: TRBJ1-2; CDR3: CSVEDGEVYGYTF; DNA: TGCAGCGTTGAAGATGGAGAAGTCTATGGCTACACCTTC
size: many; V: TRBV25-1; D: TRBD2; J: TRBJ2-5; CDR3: CASSPGTSGSGETQYF; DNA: TGTGCCAGCAGTCCCGGGACTAGCGGGAGTGGGGAGACCCAGTACTTC
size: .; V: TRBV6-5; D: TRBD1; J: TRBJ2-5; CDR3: CASSSRGRGRETQYF; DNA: TGTGCCAGCAGTTCCAGGGGGCGCGGACGGGAGACCCAGTACTTC
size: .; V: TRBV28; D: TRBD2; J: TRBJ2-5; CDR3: CASSFGSGFFYETQYF; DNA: TGTGCCAGCAGTTTCGGTAGCGGGTTTTTTTATGAGACCCAGTACTTC
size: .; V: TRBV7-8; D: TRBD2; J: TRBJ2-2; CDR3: CAGSLSLREGLVDTGELFF; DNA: TGTGCCGGCAGCTTATCCTTACGGGAGGGCCTAGTGGACACCGGGGAGCTGTTTTTT
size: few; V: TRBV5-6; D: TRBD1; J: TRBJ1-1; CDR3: CASSSPAGQAF; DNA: TGTGCCAGCAGCTCCCCGGCTGGACAGGCGTTT
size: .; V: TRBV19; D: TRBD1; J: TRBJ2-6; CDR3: CASRTGAISGANVLTF; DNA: TGTGCCAGCAGGACAGGGGCGATCTCTGGGGCCAACGTCCTGACTTTC
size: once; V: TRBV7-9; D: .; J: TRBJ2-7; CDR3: CASSSFQGGPYEQYF; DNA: TGTGCCAGCAGCTCATTTCAGGGGGGCCCCTACGAGCAGTACTTC
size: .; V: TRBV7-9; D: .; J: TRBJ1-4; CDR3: CASSPVDSMGTEKLFF; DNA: TGTGCCAGCAGCCCAGTGGACAGCATGGGTACTGAAAAACTGTTTTTT
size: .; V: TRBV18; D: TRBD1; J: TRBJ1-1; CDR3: CASSPLGTGMNTEAFF; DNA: TGTGCCAGCTCACCACTGGGGACAGGTATGAACACTGAAGCTTTCTTT
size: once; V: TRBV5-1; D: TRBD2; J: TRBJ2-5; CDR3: CASSLALTGGPIYQETQYF; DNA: TGCGCCAGCAGCTTGGCCCTAACGGGAGGGCCCATTTACCAAGAGACCCAGTACTTC
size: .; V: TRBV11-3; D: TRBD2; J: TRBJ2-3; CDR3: CASSLHPWRGSDTQYF; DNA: TGTGCCAGCAGCCTACATCCCTGGCGGGGGTCAGATACGCAGTATTTT
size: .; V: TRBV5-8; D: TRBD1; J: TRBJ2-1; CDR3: CASSRGPGTGHEQFF; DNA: TGTGCCAGCAGTAGAGGTCCCGGGACAGGGCATGAGCAGTTCTTC
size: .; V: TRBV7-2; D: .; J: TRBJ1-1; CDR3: CASSSDHVGTPNRGTEAFF; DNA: TGTGCCAGCAGCTCAGACCACGTCGGGACACCGAACCGAGGTACTGAAGCTTTCTTT
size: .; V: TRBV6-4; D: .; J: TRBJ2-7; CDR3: CASSKDMVGAEQYF; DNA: TGTGCCAGCAGCAAGGACATGGTTGGAGCCGAGCAGTACTTC
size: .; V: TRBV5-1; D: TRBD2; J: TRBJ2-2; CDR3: CASSFKLAGGRGTGELFF; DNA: TGCGCCAGCAGCTTCAAACTAGCGGGAGGGCGTGGGACCGGGGAGCTGTTTTTT
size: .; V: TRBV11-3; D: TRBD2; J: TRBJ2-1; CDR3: CASSLGLSGRANNEQFF; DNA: TGTGCCAGCAGCTTAGGACTTAGCGGGAGGGCCAACAATGAGCAGTTCTTC
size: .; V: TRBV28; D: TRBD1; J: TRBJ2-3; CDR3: CASSLLSTGGDTQYF; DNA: TGTGCCAGCAGTTTATTATCGACAGGGGGAGATACGCAGTATTTT
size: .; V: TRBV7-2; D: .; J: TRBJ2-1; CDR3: CASSPDPSQGKQFF; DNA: TGTGCCAGCAGCCCCGATCCCTCCCAGGGAAAGCAGTTCTTC
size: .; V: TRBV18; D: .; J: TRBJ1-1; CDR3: CASSPQTGGGDTEAFF; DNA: TGTGCCAGCTCACCACAGACAGGTGGGGGGGACACTGAAGCTTTCTTT
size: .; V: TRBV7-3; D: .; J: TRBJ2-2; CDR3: CASSLFQTGNTGELFF; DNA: TGTGCCAGCAGCTTATTTCAAACAGGAAACACCGGGGAGCTGTTTTTT
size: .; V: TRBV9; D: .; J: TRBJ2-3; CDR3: CASSVHWGEGTQYF; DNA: TGTGCCAGCAGCGTCCATTGGGGTGAGGGTACGCAGTATTTT
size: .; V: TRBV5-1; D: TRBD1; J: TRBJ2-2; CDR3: CASSLGGQGLTGELFF; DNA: TGCGCCAGCAGCTTGGGGGGACAGGGCCTCACCGGGGAGCTGTTTTTT
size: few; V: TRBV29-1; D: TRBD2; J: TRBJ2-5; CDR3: CSAAGLAGVNRETQYF; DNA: TGCAGCGCCGCTGGCCTAGCGGGAGTAAATCGGGAGACCCAGTACTTC